This TCR beta chain was identified during a study of T cell changes during pregnancy in multiple sclerosis. TCRdb keeps only in-frame clones here, not all; method: immunoSEQ multiplex PCR. The profile shows over 100,000 clones, about 93% of them singletons. This CDR3 spans 14 amino acids. V dropped 3 bases and J dropped 4 bases, with 12 bases sitting between them. Per germline, CDR1 LNHDA and CDR2 SQIVND (reference sequence). The sample in question was peripheral blood, obtained in the third trimester of pregnancy. The source is a female donor with multiple sclerosis, enrolled in a pregnancy study. The V call is TRBV19, the J call TRBJ1-1; D gene uncertain. The CDR3 DNA reads as TGTGCCAGTAGTATCCGGGGTATGGGCACTGAAGCTTTCTTT. It encodes CASSIRGMGTEAFF.